These T cell receptor beta chains were read from a single sample in a study of cytomegalovirus exposure and HLA in healthy donors. The assay was immunoSEQ multiplex PCR, and TCRdb's table has in-frame clones only and misses some. The sample holds about 130,000 clones, about 94% seen once. The sequenced sample was PBMCs. The receptors shown here come from a woman in her late teens or twenties in good health and CMV-seronegative. Both conserved end residues are part of each CDR3. Each record gives: clone size, V gene, J gene, D gene, CDR3 DNA, CDR3 protein. D genes are given only for firm matches. Rows give clone size only sometimes, using once, few, many, or a class for an expanded clone.

clone size: -
V gene: TRBV5-1
J gene: TRBJ2-3
D gene: TRBD2
CDR3 DNA: TGCGCCAGCAGCACATTAGCGGGGATCACAGATACGCAGTATTTT
CDR3 protein: CASSTLAGITDTQYF

clone size: -
V gene: TRBV29-1
J gene: TRBJ1-1
D gene: -
CDR3 DNA: TGCAGCGTACAGGGTCCGAACACTGAAGCTTTCTTT
CDR3 protein: CSVQGPNTEAFF

clone size: -
V gene: TRBV19
J gene: TRBJ2-6
D gene: TRBD1
CDR3 DNA: TGTGCCATCCGGGACAGCTACTCTGGGGCCAACGTCCTGACTTTC
CDR3 protein: CAIRDSYSGANVLTF

clone size: -
V gene: TRBV10-3
J gene: TRBJ2-7
D gene: -
CDR3 DNA: TGTGCCATCAGTTCAGAGGTCTACGAGCAGTACTTC
CDR3 protein: CAISSEVYEQYF

clone size: -
V gene: TRBV28
J gene: TRBJ2-7
D gene: -
CDR3 DNA: TGTGCCAGCAGCCAGGGGCCATCCTACGAGCAGTACTTC
CDR3 protein: CASSQGPSYEQYF

clone size: -
V gene: TRBV7-9
J gene: TRBJ2-7
D gene: TRBD2
CDR3 DNA: TGTGCCAGCAGCATCGGGACTAGCGGGATATACGAGCAGTACTTC
CDR3 protein: CASSIGTSGIYEQYF

clone size: -
V gene: TRBV15
J gene: TRBJ1-1
D gene: TRBD1
CDR3 DNA: TGTGCCACCAGCAGAGAGGGACAGGGTAACACTGAAGCTTTCTTT
CDR3 protein: CATSREGQGNTEAFF

clone size: -
V gene: TRBV4-2
J gene: TRBJ2-7
D gene: TRBD2
CDR3 DNA: TGTGCCAGCAGCTTCACTAGCGGGGGCGAGCAGTACTTC
CDR3 protein: CASSFTSGGEQYF

clone size: -
V gene: TRBV4-1
J gene: TRBJ1-2
D gene: -
CDR3 DNA: TGCGCCAGCAGCCAAGATCAGACTTCGAATGGCTACACCTTC
CDR3 protein: CASSQDQTSNGYTF

clone size: -
V gene: TRBV7-9
J gene: TRBJ2-1
D gene: TRBD2
CDR3 DNA: TGTGCCAGCAGCCTTGTGGTCTCCCCAGCGGGAGGTGGGCTCAATGAGCAGTTCTTC
CDR3 protein: CASSLVVSPAGGGLNEQFF

clone size: -
V gene: TRBV6-6
J gene: TRBJ2-1
D gene: TRBD2
CDR3 DNA: TGTGCCGCCGGGACTAGCGGGACCTACAATGAGCAGTTCTTC
CDR3 protein: CAAGTSGTYNEQFF

clone size: -
V gene: TRBV5-6
J gene: TRBJ2-2
D gene: -
CDR3 DNA: TGTGCCAGCAGCTTGGGGCTAGCGAGACAAACCGGGGAGCTGTTTTTT
CDR3 protein: CASSLGLARQTGELFF

clone size: once
V gene: TRBV10-3
J gene: TRBJ1-5
D gene: TRBD1
CDR3 DNA: TGTGCCACCCGCCAGACAGGGTCTGGAAGCAATCAGCCCCAGCATTTT
CDR3 protein: CATRQTGSGSNQPQHF

clone size: -
V gene: TRBV2
J gene: TRBJ2-1
D gene: -
CDR3 DNA: TGTGCCAGCGGCCTGGACAATGAGCAGTTCTTC
CDR3 protein: CASGLDNEQFF

clone size: -
V gene: TRBV7-9
J gene: TRBJ2-7
D gene: -
CDR3 DNA: TGTGCCAGCAGTTACCCGGAGGGTAACTACGAGCAGTACTTC
CDR3 protein: CASSYPEGNYEQYF

clone size: -
V gene: TRBV5-5
J gene: TRBJ2-3
D gene: -
CDR3 DNA: TGTGCCAGCAGCTTGGGAGGGGGTGCAGATACGCAGTATTTT
CDR3 protein: CASSLGGGADTQYF

clone size: -
V gene: TRBV5-4
J gene: TRBJ1-2
D gene: -
CDR3 DNA: TGTGCCAGCAGCTCGGGGGGGCGGGTTGGCTACACCTTC
CDR3 protein: CASSSGGRVGYTF

clone size: -
V gene: TRBV15
J gene: TRBJ1-1
D gene: TRBD1
CDR3 DNA: TGTGCCACCAGCACAGGGACAGGGCTTATTGAAGCTTTCTTT
CDR3 protein: CATSTGTGLIEAFF

clone size: -
V gene: TRBV18
J gene: TRBJ2-3
D gene: -
CDR3 DNA: TGTGCCAGCTCGCCCCAGGAGGCAACTAGCACAGATACGCAGTATTTT
CDR3 protein: CASSPQEATSTDTQYF

clone size: -
V gene: TRBV9
J gene: TRBJ2-3
D gene: TRBD1
CDR3 DNA: TGTGCCAGCAGCGTAGGGGGACAGAGCACAGATACGCAGTATTTT
CDR3 protein: CASSVGGQSTDTQYF

clone size: -
V gene: TRBV2
J gene: TRBJ2-7
D gene: TRBD1
CDR3 DNA: TGTGCCAGCAACCGGGACAGGGGAGTCGAGCAGTACTTC
CDR3 protein: CASNRDRGVEQYF

clone size: -
V gene: TRBV15
J gene: TRBJ2-2
D gene: -
CDR3 DNA: TGTGCCACCAGCAGAGATAGTGCACAGGACACCGGGGAGCTGTTTTTT
CDR3 protein: CATSRDSAQDTGELFF

clone size: -
V gene: TRBV5-1
J gene: TRBJ2-7
D gene: -
CDR3 DNA: TGCGCCAGCAGCTTTCATGGGACTGCCGCAGAAGAGCAGTACTTC
CDR3 protein: CASSFHGTAAEEQYF

clone size: -
V gene: TRBV10-1
J gene: TRBJ1-3
D gene: TRBD1
CDR3 DNA: TGCGCCAGCAGTGAGTGGCCGGGACAGGGAGATTCTGGAAACACCATATATTTT
CDR3 protein: CASSEWPGQGDSGNTIYF

clone size: -
V gene: TRBV2
J gene: TRBJ1-5
D gene: -
CDR3 DNA: TGTGCCAGCAGTGCCGGGGCTCGGGAGCAGCCCCAGCATTTT
CDR3 protein: CASSAGAREQPQHF

clone size: -
V gene: TRBV6-5
J gene: TRBJ1-2
D gene: -
CDR3 DNA: TGTGCCAGCAGTTACTCGATCGGGAACTATGGCTACACCTTC
CDR3 protein: CASSYSIGNYGYTF

clone size: -
V gene: TRBV2
J gene: TRBJ1-2
D gene: TRBD1
CDR3 DNA: TGTGCCAGCAGGGGAACCCGGGACAGGGGGAATGGCTACACCTTC
CDR3 protein: CASRGTRDRGNGYTF

clone size: -
V gene: TRBV5-4
J gene: TRBJ1-1
D gene: TRBD1
CDR3 DNA: TGTGCCAGCAGCTTAGGACAGGGCGGTTTCACTGAAGCTTTCTTT
CDR3 protein: CASSLGQGGFTEAFF

clone size: -
V gene: TRBV25-1
J gene: TRBJ2-1
D gene: -
CDR3 DNA: TGTGCCAGCAGTGAAGTAAGGGGCGGAGAGCAGTTCTTC
CDR3 protein: CASSEVRGGEQFF

clone size: many
V gene: TRBV2
J gene: TRBJ1-1
D gene: -
CDR3 DNA: TGTGCCAGCAGTAGTGAAGGGGCCGGGAACACTGAAGCTTTCTTT
CDR3 protein: CASSSEGAGNTEAFF

clone size: -
V gene: TRBV15
J gene: TRBJ1-6
D gene: -
CDR3 DNA: TGTGCCACCAGTTTGAGGTCGTTATTGTCACCCCTCCACTTT
CDR3 protein: CATSLRSLLSPLHF

clone size: -
V gene: TRBV15
J gene: TRBJ2-2
D gene: -
CDR3 DNA: TGTGCCACCAGCAGAGATAAAGGGGTGAACACCGGGGAGCTGTTTTTT
CDR3 protein: CATSRDKGVNTGELFF

clone size: -
V gene: TRBV19
J gene: TRBJ1-3
D gene: -
CDR3 DNA: TGTGCCAGTAGTATGATAGACACCGCCTCTGGAAACACCATATATTTT
CDR3 protein: CASSMIDTASGNTIYF

clone size: -
V gene: TRBV7-9
J gene: TRBJ1-2
D gene: -
CDR3 DNA: TGTGCCAGCACGAGGGTAGGGGGGGAAAAAGATGGCTACACCTTC
CDR3 protein: CASTRVGGEKDGYTF

clone size: -
V gene: TRBV7-9
J gene: TRBJ2-7
D gene: -
CDR3 DNA: TGTGCCAGCAGCTCCCCATACGAGCAGTACTTC
CDR3 protein: CASSSPYEQYF

clone size: -
V gene: TRBV5-5
J gene: TRBJ2-2
D gene: TRBD1
CDR3 DNA: TGTGCCAGCAGCCGTACAGGGGGCCCGGTCACCGGGGAGCTGTTTTTT
CDR3 protein: CASSRTGGPVTGELFF

clone size: -
V gene: TRBV28
J gene: TRBJ1-1
D gene: TRBD1
CDR3 DNA: TGTGCCAGCATGACAGGGTCCGGGGAGTACAGCACTGAAGCTTTCTTT
CDR3 protein: CASMTGSGEYSTEAFF

clone size: -
V gene: TRBV6-1
J gene: TRBJ2-7
D gene: -
CDR3 DNA: TGTGCCAGCAGTGAAGGGGGGGAGGCGGACGAGCAGTACTTC
CDR3 protein: CASSEGGEADEQYF

clone size: -
V gene: TRBV4-1
J gene: TRBJ2-3
D gene: TRBD1
CDR3 DNA: TGCGCCAGCAGCCAAGGGGGGGACAGGGGTTTCGCAGATACGCAGTATTTT
CDR3 protein: CASSQGGDRGFADTQYF

clone size: -
V gene: TRBV19
J gene: TRBJ1-2
D gene: TRBD1
CDR3 DNA: TGTGCCAGTAGTAAAGGGACGACAGGGGAGTACTATGGCTACACCTTC
CDR3 protein: CASSKGTTGEYYGYTF

clone size: -
V gene: TRBV6-5
J gene: TRBJ2-7
D gene: -
CDR3 DNA: TGTGCCAGCAGTTACTCCGGACAGACCTACGAGCAGTACTTC
CDR3 protein: CASSYSGQTYEQYF

clone size: -
V gene: TRBV7-3
J gene: TRBJ2-6
D gene: TRBD2
CDR3 DNA: TGTGCCAGCAGCTTAGGTCTAGCGGGGGTCGGGGCCAACGTCCTGACTTTC
CDR3 protein: CASSLGLAGVGANVLTF

clone size: -
V gene: TRBV5-1
J gene: TRBJ1-2
D gene: TRBD1
CDR3 DNA: TGCGCCAGCAGCATCGACAGGGGTCGGGGCTACACCTTC
CDR3 protein: CASSIDRGRGYTF

clone size: -
V gene: TRBV4-1
J gene: TRBJ2-6
D gene: TRBD1
CDR3 DNA: TGCGCCAGCAGCCAAGTGACAGGGGTCGGGGCCAACGTCCTGACTTTC
CDR3 protein: CASSQVTGVGANVLTF

clone size: -
V gene: TRBV6-1
J gene: TRBJ2-3
D gene: -
CDR3 DNA: TGTGCCAGCAGGTCTGGAGGCGTAGATACGCAGTATTTT
CDR3 protein: CASRSGGVDTQYF

clone size: -
V gene: TRBV6-4
J gene: TRBJ2-7
D gene: -
CDR3 DNA: TGTGCCAGCAGTGATCCACTATCGAATAGCTCCTACGAGCAGTACTTC
CDR3 protein: CASSDPLSNSSYEQYF

clone size: once
V gene: TRBV5-8
J gene: TRBJ2-7
D gene: -
CDR3 DNA: TGTGCCAGCAGCCGAGTTCAGGGGACCGAGCAGTACTTC
CDR3 protein: CASSRVQGTEQYF

clone size: -
V gene: TRBV6-1
J gene: TRBJ2-4
D gene: -
CDR3 DNA: TGTGCCAGCAGTGAAGGGACAGTAGGAAACATTCAGTACTTC
CDR3 protein: CASSEGTVGNIQYF

clone size: -
V gene: TRBV11-2
J gene: TRBJ2-7
D gene: -
CDR3 DNA: TGTGCCAGCAGCACCACCTCTGGCGGCGGGCCCTACGAGCAGTACTTC
CDR3 protein: CASSTTSGGGPYEQYF

clone size: -
V gene: TRBV7-3
J gene: TRBJ2-1
D gene: -
CDR3 DNA: TGTGCCAGCAGCTCGGGTCGTAGCGATGAGCAGTTCTTC
CDR3 protein: CASSSGRSDEQFF

clone size: -
V gene: TRBV6-1
J gene: TRBJ1-5
D gene: TRBD1
CDR3 DNA: TGTGCCAGCAGTGGCCTGCTGACAGGGAACCAGCCCCAGCATTTT
CDR3 protein: CASSGLLTGNQPQHF

clone size: -
V gene: TRBV10-2
J gene: TRBJ1-5
D gene: -
CDR3 DNA: TGCGCCAGCAGGGGACACTTTAATCAGCCCCAGCATTTT
CDR3 protein: CASRGHFNQPQHF

clone size: -
V gene: TRBV28
J gene: TRBJ1-4
D gene: -
CDR3 DNA: TGTGCCACCTCCGAAGCCCAAACTAATGAAAAACTGTTTTTT
CDR3 protein: CATSEAQTNEKLFF

clone size: few
V gene: TRBV10-1
J gene: TRBJ2-7
D gene: -
CDR3 DNA: TGCGCCAGCAGTGCAGGATATTCATCCGAGCAGTACTTC
CDR3 protein: CASSAGYSSEQYF